The clone carrying this T cell receptor beta chain was seen ten or more times. Its cognate antigen is unknown. This entry is derived from a study of T-cell memory formation after mild COVID-19. The study, taken as a whole, reports: Day 15 to 85 contracting clones showed balanced CD4/CD8; day 15 to 37 expanders favored CD4+.

Germline CDR1 and CDR2: SGHRS and YFSETQ. CDR3 length equals 17 residues. V dropped 0 bases and J dropped 5; count of bases not matched to a gene: 10. TCRdb itself ran the 5' RACE reads through MiXCR, one entry per CDR3 protein. This sample has 550,000 to 700,000 distinct CDR3 sequences; more than 15% occur once, and the top ten carry more than 10%. J is TRBJ2-1 and V is TRBV5-1, with TRBD1 identical over 8 bases. The material sequenced was PBMCs or a T cell subset sorted from them (not recorded which). This receptor was taken from an adult woman who had mild COVID-19 (a few samples of this study predate the infection). Cell type and time point are not known. The DNA for the CDR3 is TGCGCCAGCAGCTTGGTCTCTACAGGGGGTGTCGACAATGAGCAGTTCTTC. It translates to CASSLVSTGGVDNEQFF.